This T cell receptor (beta chain) was sequenced in a study of cytomegalovirus exposure and HLA in healthy donors. Looking at the study overall: There were around 100 million unique TCR beta sequences, drawn from about 180 million T cells, in an earlier analysis. In terms of ancestry, the Caucasian-associated cluster contained roughly 80% of the approximately 400 genotyped donors.

V shed 5 bases, J shed 8 bases, and the junction held 8 bases outside the gene matches. The CDR3 extends over 14 amino acids. Looked up from germline, CDR1 is SGHRS and CDR2 is YFSETQ. General study findings and limits: A prior analysis recorded that most TCR beta V segments were productive about 87% or about 30% of the time. A list of more than 150 TCR beta chains associated with cytomegalovirus was given.

PCR used 60 Vbeta primers and 13 Jbeta primers. The protocol was immunoSEQ multiplex PCR, while the TCRdb copy is restricted to in-frame clones and leaves out a portion. The data hold about 96,000 clones, with approximately 64% observed a single time. Turning to this clone: The antigen remains unidentified.

Sequenced: PBMCs. The TCR was taken from a man aged 55 to 70 in good health and CMV-seronegative. This rearrangement joins TRBV5-1 to TRBJ1-4, with TRBD1 matching over 8 bases. Here the CDR3 reads CASSSTGVWEKLFF. CDR3 bases: TGCGCCAGCAGTTCGACAGGGGTTTGGGAAAAACTGTTTTTT.